A single sample is the source of the 21 T cell receptor beta chains below, sequenced in a study of siplizumab effects on memory and regulatory T cells. The table came from immunoSEQ multiplex PCR; TCRdb's copy has only in-frame clones and leaves some out. Here the sample spans about 56,000 clones, just over 95% being singletons. The material sequenced was naive CD8+ T cells sorted from blood. The receptors come from a human donor in good health.

The chain has TRBV4-1 and TRBJ2-7; D not certain. The germline V gene has CDR1 MGHRA and CDR2 YSYEKL. Trimming stripped 5 bases from V and 1 base from J, with 9 bases between. The CDR3 is 13 residues long. CDR3: CASSSRVSYEQYF. CDR3 sequence (DNA): TGCGCCAGCAGCTCTCGGGTTTCCTACGAGCAGTACTTC.

CDR3 sequence reads: CASSRTSGYQETQYF. The CDR3 DNA follows: TGTGCCAGCAGTCGGACTAGCGGGTACCAAGAGACCCAGTACTTC. The V gene is TRBV6-4, the J gene TRBJ2-5; TRBD2 matches 11 bases. J gave up 0 bases and V 5 bases, and 2 bases lay outside the gene matches. The germline V gene encodes CDR1 MRHNA and CDR2 SNTAGT. The CDR3 totals 15 residues.

The V call is TRBV9, the J call TRBJ2-7, with a weak D call TRBD1 (5 bases). Germline CDR1 and CDR2: SGDLS and YYNGEE. This CDR3 region has 13 residues. Deletions cut 4 bases from V and 6 bases from J, with 14 bases between. As DNA, the CDR3 is TGTGCCAGCAGCATGGGGCCGAATCCCGAGCAGTACTTC. Translated, it gives CASSMGPNPEQYF.

The genes are TRBV5-1 and TRBJ2-7, with 9 bases identical to TRBD1. V dropped 0 bases and J dropped 4; count of bases not matched to a gene: 2. This CDR3 has 14 amino acids. Germline V CDR1 and CDR2: SGHRS, YFSETQ. In DNA, the CDR3 is TGCGCCAGCAGCTTGGGTGGACAGGGGTACGAGCAGTACTTC. Amino acid sequence: CASSLGGQGYEQYF. Based on the CDR3 plus reference TRBV5-1 and TRBJ2-7, the full variable domain is KAGVTQTPRYLIKTRGQQVTLSCSPISGHRSVSWYQQTPGQGLQFLFEYFSETQRNKGNFPGRFSGRQFSNSRSEMNVSTLELGDSALYLCASSLGGQGYEQYFGPGTRLTVT.

The V and J genes are TRBV5-6 and TRBJ1-1, with D maybe TRBD1 (5 bases). Per germline, CDR1 SGHDT and CDR2 YYEEEE. Trimming cost V 4 bases and J 1 base, with 14 bases left between them. The CDR3 extends over 15 amino acids. The CDR3 DNA sequence: TGTGCCAGCAGCGGACCGGGACGGGCGAACACTGAAGCTTTCTTT. Amino acids: CASSGPGRANTEAFF.

V is TRBV27 and J is TRBJ2-7; TRBD1 matches at 9 bases. CDR3 length: 14 amino acids. Trimming removed 6 bases from V and 6 bases from J; junction bases left unmatched: 9. Germline values: CDR1 MNHEY, CDR2 SMNVEV (reference sequence). CDR3 region: CASSTGGIPREQYF. In nucleotides, the CDR3 is TGTGCCAGCAGCACAGGGGGCATTCCCCGCGAGCAGTACTTC.

This chain joins TRBV6-5 and TRBJ1-5, with D tentatively TRBD1 (5 bases). This CDR3 has 15 residues. CDR1 is MNHEY, CDR2 SVGAGI, per germline. The germline V and J ends were trimmed by 6 bases and 6 bases, with 18 bases remaining between them. For the CDR3, the DNA is TGTGCCAGCAGGTCGGGGCGAGGAAGGTTTCAGCCCCAGCATTTT. Residues: CASRSGRGRFQPQHF.

The J gene is TRBJ1-1, the V gene TRBV5-6; D unclear. Germline CDR1 is SGHDT and CDR2 is YYEEEE. The CDR3 is made up of 13 amino acids. V was shortened by 4 bases and J by 8 bases, with 15 bases between the two germline ends. CDR3 nucleotides: TGTGCCAGCAGCGTCGGCCCCACAGCGGAAGCTTTCTTT. Amino acids: CASSVGPTAEAFF.

This chain joins TRBV27 and TRBJ2-5; unclear D gene. The V end lost 6 bases, the J end lost 0 bases, and 8 bases lay between the germline ends. CDR3 length: 13 amino acids. From germline, CDR1 is MNHEY and CDR2 SMNVEV (reference sequence). The CDR3 here is CASSPGDQETQYF. CDR3 DNA sequence: TGTGCCAGCAGCCCCGGCGACCAAGAGACCCAGTACTTC.

This chain links TRBV7-2 with TRBJ2-1; 7 bases match TRBD2. The CDR3 covers 16 residues. V was clipped by 0 bases and J by 7 bases; unmatched bases: 9. Per germline, CDR1 SGHTA and CDR2 FQGNSA. The CDR3 sequence is CASSLAQGGVRNEQFF. CDR3 nucleotides: TGTGCCAGCAGCTTAGCGCAGGGAGGGGTCCGAAATGAGCAGTTCTTC.

The chain carries TRBV5-1 and TRBJ2-2; D might be TRBD2 (6 bases). From germline, CDR1 is SGHRS and CDR2 YFSETQ. Trimming took 6 bases from V and 7 from J, leaving 19 bases between them. The CDR3 runs 15 residues. The CDR3 region is CASNPRELAGGELFF. The CDR3 DNA follows: TGCGCCAGCAACCCCAGGGAACTAGCTGGCGGGGAGCTGTTTTTT. The complete variable domain, with remaining parts taken from reference TRBV5-1 and TRBJ2-2, reads KAGVTQTPRYLIKTRGQQVTLSCSPISGHRSVSWYQQTPGQGLQFLFEYFSETQRNKGNFPGRFSGRQFSNSRSEMNVSTLELGDSALYLCASNPRELAGGELFFGEGSRLTVL.

This chain links TRBV9 with TRBJ2-6; the D call may be TRBD1 or TRBD2 (5 bases each). The CDR3 is 18 residues long. V shed 0 bases and J shed 4 bases, with 17 bases lying between them. Germline loops: CDR1 SGDLS, CDR2 YYNGEE. The CDR3 nucleotides are TGTGCCAGCAGCGTAGCTCTTTTTGAGGGGCCCGGGGCCAACGTCCTGACTTTC. Translated, it gives CASSVALFEGPGANVLTF.

This chain joins TRBV2 and TRBJ2-7; TRBD1 aligns across 8 bases. J gave up 0 bases and V 4 bases, and 2 bases lay outside the gene matches. Germline V CDR1 and CDR2: SNHLY, FYNNEI. This CDR3 region has 14 residues. CDR3 DNA: TGTGCCAGCAGTGTTGGGACAGGCTCCTACGAGCAGTACTTC. Translated, it gives CASSVGTGSYEQYF.

The chain combines TRBV5-6 with TRBJ1-4; D is uncertain. V dropped 4 bases and J dropped 0 bases, with 10 bases sitting between them. This CDR3 spans 15 amino acids. Germline values: CDR1 SGHDT, CDR2 YYEEEE. CDR3 protein: CASSQAYATNEKLFF. CDR3 in DNA: TGTGCCAGCAGCCAGGCTTATGCAACTAATGAAAAACTGTTTTTT.

This chain connects TRBV15 to TRBJ2-5; D unresolved. The length of the CDR3 is 15 residues. CDR1 LNHNV and CDR2 YYDKDF come from the germline V gene (reference sequence). V was shortened by 1 base and J by 2 bases, with 11 bases between the two germline ends. DNA of the CDR3: TGTGCCACCAGCAGAGCGGCGGACGATCAAGAGACCCAGTACTTC. Translation gives CATSRAADDQETQYF.

The genes are TRBV2 and TRBJ2-7; 10 bases align to TRBD2. Germline V lookup: CDR1 SNHLY, CDR2 FYNNEI. V gave up 1 base and J gave up 4 bases; unmatched junction bases: 4. CDR3 length: 15 amino acids. The CDR3 loop reads CASSEDGLAEYEQYF. Written as DNA, the CDR3 is TGTGCCAGCAGTGAAGACGGACTAGCGGAGTACGAGCAGTACTTC.

The chain links TRBV7-3 to TRBJ1-2, with TRBD1 as a possible D gene (6 bases). V lost 5 bases to trimming and J lost 5 bases, with 18 bases between them. This CDR3 region has 15 residues. Germline assignment: CDR1 SGHTA and CDR2 FQGTGA. CDR3 residues: CASSEGGEPSYGYTF. The CDR3 DNA reads TGTGCCAGCAGCGAAGGGGGGGAGCCTTCGTATGGCTACACCTTC. Full variable domain (remainder filled in from reference TRBV7-3 and TRBJ1-2): GAGVSQTPSNKVTEKGKYVELRCDPISGHTALYWYRQSLGQGPEFLIYFQGTGAADDSGLPNDRFFAVRPEGSVSTLKIQRTERGDSAVYLCASSEGGEPSYGYTFGSGTRLTVV.

This rearrangement joins TRBV11-3 to TRBJ1-6; 9 bases align to TRBD1. The CDR3 has 17 amino acids. The V gene end was trimmed by 1 base and the J gene end by 5 bases; junction bases not matched to a gene: 6. The germline V gene has CDR1 SGHNT and CDR2 YENEEA. This chain's CDR3 is CASSLAGQGFDNSPLHF. CDR3 bases: TGTGCCAGCAGCTTAGCGGGACAGGGCTTTGATAATTCACCCCTCCACTTT. Using reference TRBV11-3 and TRBJ1-6 for the parts outside the CDR3, the full variable domain is EAGVVQSPRYKIIEKKQPVAFWCNPISGHNTLYWYLQNLGQGPELLIRYENEEAVDDSQLPKDRFSAERLKGVDSTLKIQPAELGDSAVYLCASSLAGQGFDNSPLHFGNGTRLTVT.

The rearrangement links TRBV5-1 to TRBJ2-1; 8 nucleotides match TRBD2. The CDR3 runs 15 residues. Germline V gene data show CDR1 as SGHRS and CDR2 as YFSETQ. V lost 2 bases and J lost 5; bases outside the gene matches: 6. The CDR3 nucleotides read TGCGCCAGCAGCTTCTTAGGAGCGGGAGACAATGAGCAGTTCTTC. Protein: CASSFLGAGDNEQFF.

This clone came up once. The rearrangement joins TRBV11-3 to TRBJ2-2; the D gene is possibly TRBD1 (5 bases). CDR1 and CDR2 (germline): SGHNT, YENEEA. Trimming took off 5 bases at V and 3 bases at J, with 7 bases between the two ends. The length of the CDR3 is 13 residues. The CDR3 loop reads CASSQGHTGELFF. CDR3 DNA sequence: TGTGCCAGCAGCCAGGGTCACACCGGGGAGCTGTTTTTT.

CDR3 sequence (DNA): TGTGCCAGCAGCTTAGGCGTGGAGACCCAGTACTTC. Protein: CASSLGVETQYF. The chain links TRBV13 to TRBJ2-5; no definite D call. Per germline, CDR1 PRHDT and CDR2 FYEKMQ (reference sequence). The CDR3 covers 12 residues. V was trimmed by 0 bases and J by 5 bases, leaving 4 bases between them.